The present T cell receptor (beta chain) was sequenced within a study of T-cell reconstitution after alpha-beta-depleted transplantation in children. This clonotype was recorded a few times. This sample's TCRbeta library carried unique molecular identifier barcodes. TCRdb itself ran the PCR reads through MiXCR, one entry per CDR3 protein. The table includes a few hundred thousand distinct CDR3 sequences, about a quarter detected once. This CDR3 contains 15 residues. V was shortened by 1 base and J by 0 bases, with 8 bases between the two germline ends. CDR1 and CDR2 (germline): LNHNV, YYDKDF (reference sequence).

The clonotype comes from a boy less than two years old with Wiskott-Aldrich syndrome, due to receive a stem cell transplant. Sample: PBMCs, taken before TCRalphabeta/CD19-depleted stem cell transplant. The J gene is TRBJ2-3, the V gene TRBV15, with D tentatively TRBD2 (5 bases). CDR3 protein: CATSRARTSTDTQYF. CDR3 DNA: TGTGCCACCAGCAGAGCACGGACTAGCACAGATACGCAGTATTTT.